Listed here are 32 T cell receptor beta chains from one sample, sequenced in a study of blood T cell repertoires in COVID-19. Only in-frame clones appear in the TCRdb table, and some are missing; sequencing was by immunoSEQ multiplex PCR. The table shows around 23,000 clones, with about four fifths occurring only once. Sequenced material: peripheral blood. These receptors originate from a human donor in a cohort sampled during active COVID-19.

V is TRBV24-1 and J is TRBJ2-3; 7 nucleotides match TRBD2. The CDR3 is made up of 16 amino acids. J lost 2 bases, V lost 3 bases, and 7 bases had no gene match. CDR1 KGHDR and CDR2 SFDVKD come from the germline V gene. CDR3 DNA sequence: TGTGCCACCAGTGATCGTACTGGGGGGGACACAGATACGCAGTATTTT. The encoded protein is CATSDRTGGDTDTQYF.

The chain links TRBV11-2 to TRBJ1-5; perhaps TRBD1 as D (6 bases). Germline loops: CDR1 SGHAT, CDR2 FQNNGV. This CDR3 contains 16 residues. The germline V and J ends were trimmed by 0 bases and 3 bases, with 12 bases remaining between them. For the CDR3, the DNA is TGTGCCAGCAGCTTAGATGGGCAGGGGAACAATCAGCCCCAGCATTTT. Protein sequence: CASSLDGQGNNQPQHF.

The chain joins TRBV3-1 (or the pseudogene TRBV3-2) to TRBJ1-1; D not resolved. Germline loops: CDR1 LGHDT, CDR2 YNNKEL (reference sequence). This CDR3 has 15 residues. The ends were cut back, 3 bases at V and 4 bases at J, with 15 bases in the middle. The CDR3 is CASSQLPDTSTEAFF. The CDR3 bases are TGTGCCAGCAGCCAGTTACCCGACACGTCCACTGAAGCTTTCTTT.

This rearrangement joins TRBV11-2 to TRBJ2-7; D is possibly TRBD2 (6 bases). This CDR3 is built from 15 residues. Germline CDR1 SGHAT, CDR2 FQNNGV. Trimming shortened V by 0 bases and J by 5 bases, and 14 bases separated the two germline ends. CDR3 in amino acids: CASSLDFGGFNEQYF. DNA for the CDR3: TGTGCCAGCAGCTTAGATTTTGGGGGGTTCAACGAGCAGTACTTC.

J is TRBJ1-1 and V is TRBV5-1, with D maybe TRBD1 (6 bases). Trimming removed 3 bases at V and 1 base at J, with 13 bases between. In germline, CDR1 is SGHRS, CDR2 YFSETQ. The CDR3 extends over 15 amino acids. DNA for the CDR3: TGCGCCAGCAGCTACGACGGACAGTCGAACACTGAAGCTTTCTTT. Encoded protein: CASSYDGQSNTEAFF.

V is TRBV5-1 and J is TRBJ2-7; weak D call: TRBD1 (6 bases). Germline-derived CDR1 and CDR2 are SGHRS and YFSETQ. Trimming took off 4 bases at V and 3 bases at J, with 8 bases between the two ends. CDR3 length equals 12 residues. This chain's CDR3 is CASSRTVYEQYF. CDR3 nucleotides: TGCGCCAGCAGCAGGACAGTCTACGAGCAGTACTTC.

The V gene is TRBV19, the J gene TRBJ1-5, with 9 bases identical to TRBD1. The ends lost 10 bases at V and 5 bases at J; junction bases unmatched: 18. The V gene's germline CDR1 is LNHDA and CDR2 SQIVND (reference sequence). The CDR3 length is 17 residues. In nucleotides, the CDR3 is TGTGCCACGTGCGCCGGGACAGGGAGAGGGGCTCATCAGCCCCAGCATTTT. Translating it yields CATCAGTGRGAHQPQHF.

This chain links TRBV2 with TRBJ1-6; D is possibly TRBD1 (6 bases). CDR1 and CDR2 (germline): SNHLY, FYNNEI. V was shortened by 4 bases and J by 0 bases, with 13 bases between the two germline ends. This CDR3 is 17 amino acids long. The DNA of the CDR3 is TGTGCCAGCAGTGGGCAGACAGGATACTCCTATAATTCACCCCTCCACTTT. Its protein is CASSGQTGYSYNSPLHF.

CDR3 sequence: CASSLQDEQPQHF. CDR3 DNA: TGTGCCAGCAGCTTACAGGATGAACAGCCCCAGCATTTT. This chain links TRBV7-9 with TRBJ1-5, with D hard to call. Germline loops: CDR1 SEHNR, CDR2 FQNEAQ (reference sequence). This CDR3 contains 13 residues. V was trimmed by 2 bases and J by 7 bases, leaving 9 bases between them.

For the CDR3, the DNA is TGTGCCAGCAGCCGTTCCCTGGCGGAGAACACTGAAGCTTTCTTT. Translated: CASSRSLAENTEAFF. The V call is TRBV11-2, the J call TRBJ1-1; D gene uncertain. The ends were cut back, 5 bases at V and 1 base at J, with 14 bases in the middle. The germline gives CDR1 SGHAT, CDR2 FQNNGV. This CDR3 is 15 amino acids long.

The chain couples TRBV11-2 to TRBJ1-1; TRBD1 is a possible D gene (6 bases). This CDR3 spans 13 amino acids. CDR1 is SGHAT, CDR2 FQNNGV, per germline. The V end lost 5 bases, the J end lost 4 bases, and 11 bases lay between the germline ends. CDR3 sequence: CASSRTGFTEAFF. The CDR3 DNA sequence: TGTGCCAGCAGCCGAACAGGGTTCACTGAAGCTTTCTTT.

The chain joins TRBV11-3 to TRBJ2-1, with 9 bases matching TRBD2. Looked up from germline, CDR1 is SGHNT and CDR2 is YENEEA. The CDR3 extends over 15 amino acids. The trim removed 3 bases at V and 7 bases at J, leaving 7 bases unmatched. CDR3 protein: CASSFELAGSNEQFF. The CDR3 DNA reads TGTGCCAGCAGCTTTGAGCTAGCGGGAAGTAATGAGCAGTTCTTC.

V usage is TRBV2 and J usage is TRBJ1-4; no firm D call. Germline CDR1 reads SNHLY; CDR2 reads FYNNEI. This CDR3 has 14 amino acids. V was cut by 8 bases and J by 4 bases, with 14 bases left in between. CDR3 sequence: CASGRTGSNEKLFF. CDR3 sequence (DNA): TGTGCCAGCGGAAGGACGGGAAGTAATGAAAAACTGTTTTTT.

CDR3 coding DNA: TGCGCCAGCAGTGCGACCGGGACACCGTCCTACAATGAGCAGTTCTTC. Amino acid sequence: CASSATGTPSYNEQFF. V is TRBV5-1 and J is TRBJ2-1, with D possibly matching TRBD1 (6 bases). V lost 5 bases to trimming and J lost 1 base, with 16 bases between them. The germline V gene encodes CDR1 SGHRS and CDR2 YFSETQ. CDR3 length: 16 amino acids.

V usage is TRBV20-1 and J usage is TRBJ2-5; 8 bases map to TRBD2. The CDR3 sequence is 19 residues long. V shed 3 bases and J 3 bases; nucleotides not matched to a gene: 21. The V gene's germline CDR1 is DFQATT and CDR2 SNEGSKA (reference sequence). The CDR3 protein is CSASPLRANRGLDKETQYF. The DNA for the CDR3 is TGCAGTGCTAGTCCGCTACGGGCTAATCGGGGACTAGACAAAGAGACCCAGTACTTC.

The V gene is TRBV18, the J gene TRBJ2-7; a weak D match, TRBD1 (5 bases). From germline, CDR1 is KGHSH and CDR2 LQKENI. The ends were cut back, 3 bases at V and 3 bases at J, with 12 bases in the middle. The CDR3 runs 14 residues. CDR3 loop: CASSPYGQGYEQYF. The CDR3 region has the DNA TGTGCCAGCTCACCGTACGGGCAGGGCTACGAGCAGTACTTC. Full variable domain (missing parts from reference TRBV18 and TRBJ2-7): NAGVMQNPRHLVRRRGQEARLRCSPMKGHSHVYWYRQLPEEGLKFMVYLQKENIIDESGMPKERFSAEFPKEGPSILRIQQVVRGDSAAYFCASSPYGQGYEQYFGPGTRLTVT.

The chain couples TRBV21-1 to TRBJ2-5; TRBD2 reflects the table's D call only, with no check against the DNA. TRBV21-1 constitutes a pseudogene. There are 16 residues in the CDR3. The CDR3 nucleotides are TGTGCCAGCAGCAACAGTTCGACTAGCGGGGAAGAGACCCAGTACTTC. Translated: CASSNSSTSGEETQYF.

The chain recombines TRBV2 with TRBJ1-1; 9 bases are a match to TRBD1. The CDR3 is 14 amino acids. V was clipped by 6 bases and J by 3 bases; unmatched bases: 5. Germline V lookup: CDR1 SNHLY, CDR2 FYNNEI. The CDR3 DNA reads TGTGCCAGCAGGTGGGGACAGGGTGACACTGAAGCTTTCTTT. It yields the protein CASRWGQGDTEAFF.

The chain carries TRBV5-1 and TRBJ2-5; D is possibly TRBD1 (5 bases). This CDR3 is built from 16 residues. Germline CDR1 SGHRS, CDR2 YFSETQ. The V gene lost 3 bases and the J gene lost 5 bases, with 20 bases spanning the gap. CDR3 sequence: CASSSNPQGIKETQYF. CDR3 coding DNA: TGCGCCAGCAGCTCCAACCCTCAGGGAATTAAGGAGACCCAGTACTTC.

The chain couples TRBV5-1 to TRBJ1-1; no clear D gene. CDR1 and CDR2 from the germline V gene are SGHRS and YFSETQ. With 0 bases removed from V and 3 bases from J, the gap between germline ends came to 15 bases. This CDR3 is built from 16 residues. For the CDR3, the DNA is TGCGCCAGCAGCTTGGCGGGAGGGTTTGGGGACACTGAAGCTTTCTTT. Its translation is CASSLAGGFGDTEAFF.

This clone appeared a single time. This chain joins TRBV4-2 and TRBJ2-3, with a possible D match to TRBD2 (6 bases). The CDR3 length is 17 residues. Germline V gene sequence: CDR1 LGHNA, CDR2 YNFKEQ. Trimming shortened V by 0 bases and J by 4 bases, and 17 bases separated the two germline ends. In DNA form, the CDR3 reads TGTGCCAGCAGCCAAGATTTTACGGGGGTGGGGGCAGATACGCAGTATTTT. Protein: CASSQDFTGVGADTQYF.

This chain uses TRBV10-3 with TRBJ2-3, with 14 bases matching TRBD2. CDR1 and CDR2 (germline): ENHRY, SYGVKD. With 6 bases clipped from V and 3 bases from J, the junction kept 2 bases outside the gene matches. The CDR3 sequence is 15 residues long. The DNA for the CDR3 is TGTGCCATCAGACGGACTAGCGGGGGGACAGATACGCAGTATTTT. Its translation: CAIRRTSGGTDTQYF.

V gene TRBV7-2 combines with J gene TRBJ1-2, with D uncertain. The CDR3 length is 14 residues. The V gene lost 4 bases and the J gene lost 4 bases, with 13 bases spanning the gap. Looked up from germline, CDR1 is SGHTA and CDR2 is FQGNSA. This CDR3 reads CASSWRNLAYGYTF. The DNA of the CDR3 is TGTGCCAGCAGCTGGCGGAACCTCGCCTATGGCTACACCTTC.

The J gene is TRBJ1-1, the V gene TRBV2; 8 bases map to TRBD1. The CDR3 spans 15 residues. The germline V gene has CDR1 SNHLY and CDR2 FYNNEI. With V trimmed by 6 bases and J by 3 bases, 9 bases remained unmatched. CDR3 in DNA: TGTGCCAGCAGCAGACAGGGGAAGCTAGACACTGAAGCTTTCTTT. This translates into CASSRQGKLDTEAFF.

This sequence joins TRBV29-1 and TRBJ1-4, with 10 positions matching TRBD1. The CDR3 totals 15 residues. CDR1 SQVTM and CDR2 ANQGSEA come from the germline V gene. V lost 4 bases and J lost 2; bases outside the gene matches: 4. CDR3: CSVGGQGNTNEKLFF. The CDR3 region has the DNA TGCAGCGTTGGGGGACAGGGGAATACTAATGAAAAACTGTTTTTT.

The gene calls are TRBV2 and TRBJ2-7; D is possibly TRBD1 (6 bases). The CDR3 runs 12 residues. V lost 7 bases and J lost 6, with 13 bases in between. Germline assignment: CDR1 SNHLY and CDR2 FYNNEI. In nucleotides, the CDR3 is TGTGCCAGCACAACAGGGAAGTCCGAGCAGTACTTC. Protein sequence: CASTTGKSEQYF.

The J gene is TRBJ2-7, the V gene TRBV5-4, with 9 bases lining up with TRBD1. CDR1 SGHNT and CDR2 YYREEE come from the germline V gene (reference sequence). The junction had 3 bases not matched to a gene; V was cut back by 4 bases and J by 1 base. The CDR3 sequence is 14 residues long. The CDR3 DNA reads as TGTGCCAGCAGCAGGGGGACAGGGTCCTACGAGCAGTACTTC. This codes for CASSRGTGSYEQYF.

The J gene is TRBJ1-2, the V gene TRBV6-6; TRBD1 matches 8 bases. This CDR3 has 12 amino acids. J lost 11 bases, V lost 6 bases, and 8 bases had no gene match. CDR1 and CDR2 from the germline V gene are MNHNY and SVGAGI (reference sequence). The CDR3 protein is CASSNGQGGYTF. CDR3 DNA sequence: TGTGCCAGCAGCAACGGACAGGGAGGTTACACCTTC.

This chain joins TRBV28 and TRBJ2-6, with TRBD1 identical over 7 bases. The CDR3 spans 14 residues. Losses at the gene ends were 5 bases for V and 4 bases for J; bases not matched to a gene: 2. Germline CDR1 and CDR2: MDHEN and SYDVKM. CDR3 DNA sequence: TGTGCCAGCAGTACAGGGGCCGGGGCCAACGTCCTGACTTTC. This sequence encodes CASSTGAGANVLTF. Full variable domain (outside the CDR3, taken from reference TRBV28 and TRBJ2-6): DVKVTQSSRYLVKRTGEKVFLECVQDMDHENMFWYRQDPGLGLRLIYFSYDVKMKEKGDIPEGYSVSREKKERFSLILESASTNQTSMYLCASSTGAGANVLTFGAGSRLTVL.

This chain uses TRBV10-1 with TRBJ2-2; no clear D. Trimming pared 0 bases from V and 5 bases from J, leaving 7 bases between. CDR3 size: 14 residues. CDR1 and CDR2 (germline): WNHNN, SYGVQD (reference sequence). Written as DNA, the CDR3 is TGCGCCAGCAGTGAGTCGGGCCTTACCGGGGAGCTGTTTTTT. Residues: CASSESGLTGELFF.

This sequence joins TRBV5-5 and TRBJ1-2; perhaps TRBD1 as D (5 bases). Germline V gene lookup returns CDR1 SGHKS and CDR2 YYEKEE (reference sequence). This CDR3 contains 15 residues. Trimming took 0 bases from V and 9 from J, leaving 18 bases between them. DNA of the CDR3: TGTGCCAGCAGCTTGGGCGGATGGGACTCTAGCAGCTACACCTTC. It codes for CASSLGGWDSSSYTF.

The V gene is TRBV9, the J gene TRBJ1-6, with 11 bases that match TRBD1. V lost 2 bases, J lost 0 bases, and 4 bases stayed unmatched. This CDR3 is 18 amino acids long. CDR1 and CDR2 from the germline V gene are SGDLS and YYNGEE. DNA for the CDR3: TGTGCCAGCAGCGTCGGGACAGGGGGGAGCTCCTATAATTCACCCCTCCACTTT. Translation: CASSVGTGGSSYNSPLHF.